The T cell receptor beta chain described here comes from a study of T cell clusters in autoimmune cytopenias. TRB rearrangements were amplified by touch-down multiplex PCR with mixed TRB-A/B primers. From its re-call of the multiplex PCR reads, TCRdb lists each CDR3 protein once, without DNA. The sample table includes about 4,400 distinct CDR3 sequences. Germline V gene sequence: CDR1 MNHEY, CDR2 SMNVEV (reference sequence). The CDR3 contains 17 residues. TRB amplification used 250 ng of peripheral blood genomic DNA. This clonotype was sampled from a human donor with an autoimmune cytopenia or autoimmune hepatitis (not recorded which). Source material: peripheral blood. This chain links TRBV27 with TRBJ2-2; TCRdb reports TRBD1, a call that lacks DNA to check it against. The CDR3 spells CASTPAQGKVEAGELFF.